These T cell receptor beta chains were read from a single sample in a study of blood T cell repertoires in COVID-19. Assay used: immunoSEQ multiplex PCR; TCRdb lists only in-frame clones, some missing. The sample holds about 60,000 clones, less than 85% seen once. Sequenced material: peripheral blood. Source of these receptors: a man in his sixties with acute or convalescent COVID-19. The CDR3 runs from the conserved cysteine through the conserved F or W. Fields, in order: J gene, V gene, clone size, D gene, CDR3 DNA, CDR3 protein. D genes are given only for firm matches. The size entry is marked missing in some rows and otherwise reads once, few, many or a size class.

J: TRBJ1-4
V: TRBV30
size: once
D: NA
DNA: TGTGCCTGGAGTCCTAAGGGGTCTTCTAATGAAAAACTGTTTTTT
CDR3: CAWSPKGSSNEKLFF

J: TRBJ1-3
V: TRBV24-1
size: few
D: NA
DNA: TGTGCCACCAGTGCAAACAGGGACTCTGGAAACACCATATATTTT
CDR3: CATSANRDSGNTIYF

J: TRBJ1-1
V: TRBV6-2/TRBV6-3
size: NA
D: TRBD1
DNA: TGTGCCAGCAGCACCGAACAGGGGGCGCCTGAAGCTTTCTTT
CDR3: CASSTEQGAPEAFF

J: TRBJ2-3
V: TRBV27
size: NA
D: TRBD2
DNA: TGTGCCAGCAGTTTTCGGGAGGGGGATACGCAGTATTTT
CDR3: CASSFREGDTQYF

J: TRBJ1-3
V: TRBV27
size: NA
D: TRBD1
DNA: TGTGCCAGCAGTCCTGGACAGGGATTAGCTGGAAACACCATATATTTT
CDR3: CASSPGQGLAGNTIYF

J: TRBJ1-3
V: TRBV14
size: NA
D: TRBD1
DNA: TGTGCCAGCAGCCGATTAGGACAGGGTCGAAGCTCTGGAAACACCATATATTTT
CDR3: CASSRLGQGRSSGNTIYF

J: TRBJ1-3
V: TRBV7-9
size: NA
D: NA
DNA: TGTGCCAGCAGCTTCACCCCGACAGGTGGAAACACCATATATTTT
CDR3: CASSFTPTGGNTIYF

J: TRBJ1-4
V: TRBV7-2
size: NA
D: TRBD1
DNA: TGTGCCAGCAGCTTCAGGGGGCGGGATGAAAAACTGTTTTTT
CDR3: CASSFRGRDEKLFF

J: TRBJ1-1
V: TRBV29-1
size: NA
D: NA
DNA: TGCAGCGTTAGCTACAGACCCGCAGGTGAAGCTTTCTTT
CDR3: CSVSYRPAGEAFF

J: TRBJ1-2
V: TRBV27
size: NA
D: NA
DNA: TGTGCCAGCAGTTTGCAGGGTAACTATGGCTACACCTTC
CDR3: CASSLQGNYGYTF

J: TRBJ1-3
V: TRBV5-1
size: once
D: NA
DNA: TGCGCCAGCAGCTTGGCCGGGGGAGTGGCTGGAAACACCATATATTTT
CDR3: CASSLAGGVAGNTIYF

J: TRBJ1-2
V: TRBV27
size: NA
D: NA
DNA: TGTGCCAGCAGTTTTTTAGGGGACGCCGGGGGGCTCTATGGCTACACCTTC
CDR3: CASSFLGDAGGLYGYTF

J: TRBJ2-1
V: TRBV2
size: NA
D: TRBD2
DNA: TGTGCCAGCAGTCCGGGACTAGCGTATGAGCAGTTCTTC
CDR3: CASSPGLAYEQFF

J: TRBJ2-1
V: TRBV11-3
size: NA
D: NA
DNA: TGTGCCAGCCGCCGGACTGCTTCCAATGAGCAGTTCTTC
CDR3: CASRRTASNEQFF